The present T cell receptor beta chain was sequenced within a study of blood T cell repertoires in COVID-19 (dated by TCRdb to the early 2020s). The study in broad terms: Collaborator samples came from the United States, Italy and Spain and covered acute and convalescent phases of COVID-19. The prospective study material was composed of cDNA or gDNA derived from T cells, B-cell-depleted T cells, or PBMCs. Deeply sampled blood TCRbeta repertoires from subjects exposed to, actively infected with, or recovered from COVID-19 were included in the dataset. The repertoires were released in a freely available public database intended as a resource for research on the immune response to SARS-CoV-2. Samples were obtained from the ongoing ImmuneRACE study (first 160 participants) and from about 1,300 subjects provided by 6 global collaborators. The sample metadata nearly always contained a de-identified subject ID, COVID-19 status, age in years and sex. Where available, HLA class I and class II types were obtained from metadata supplied by the sample provider rather than from assay-based typing. Overall study outcomes, separate from this receptor: How much clinical and demographic metadata was included differed by source and by participant, and the metadata was provided uncurated.

The CDR3 has 14 amino acids, counting the end cysteine and phenylalanine. Of all the DNA, just the CDR3 is kept, 42 bases in frame from base 1. Relative to germline, V is missing 4 bases and J is missing 0 bases, with 2 bases of the junction outside any gene match. Based on the germline V gene (reference sequence), the CDR1 and CDR2 sequences are LGHDT and YNNKEL. Collaborating institutions collected whole blood in K2EDTA tubes following their own protocols. Collaborator samples were shipped for TCRbeta analysis as frozen whole blood, isolated PBMCs, or DNA extracted from either sample type. About this clone: Its binding antigen is unknown. No base quality information exists; no much larger clone differs at one position.

The immunoSEQ Assay, a bias-controlled multiplex PCR, was used to amplify TCRbeta CDR3 regions from genomic DNA. The authors' pipeline ran thus. Within the assay, amplification of reference gene primers was used to estimate how many nucleated cells each sample contained. To quantify the absolute abundance of each unique TCRbeta CDR3 rearrangement, sequence reads were collapsed and filtered. For each sample, productive Simpson clonality was calculated as the square root of Simpson's diversity index over productive rearrangements. TCRdb carries this immuneACCESS record with in-frame sequences only. Its versions omit some clonotypes, under half of them owing to an unresolved V gene in the studies checked, with the rest unexplained. V, J and clone size are taken as reported in that table, and D and trimming were inferred from the DNA itself. The sample table records 160,000 or so clones; more than 70% of these occur just once. Jointly, the top ten make up around 2.9% of the sample.

The chain uses TRBV3-1 (or the pseudogene TRBV3-2) and TRBJ1-2, and 7 junctional nucleotides match TRBD1. Sequenced sample: peripheral blood. This receptor was identified in a man aged 60-69 years with acute or convalescent COVID-19. The CDR3 region: CASSRGQSNYGYTF. At the DNA level, the sequence is TGTGCCAGCAGCCGGGGACAGTCTAACTATGGCTACACCTTC.